The TCR beta chain under discussion was sequenced for a study of naive and memory T cell subsets. The CDR3 consists of 15 residues. Germline CDR1 reads SNHLY; CDR2 reads FYNNEI. V lost 5 bases to trimming and J lost 10 bases, with 18 bases between them. The beta constant-region primer was an equimolar mix of two oligonucleotides covering TRBC1 and TRBC2. Each CDR3 protein gets one entry after TCRdb re-called the UMI-ligation and nested PCR reads with MiXCR. The sample yields some 150,000 distinct CDR3 sequences, over 15% seen once. This clonotype was recorded at least ten times. This clonotype was sampled from a human donor in good health. Sequenced input: naive CD4+ T cells from blood. The gene calls are TRBV2 and TRBJ1-6; D not certain. The CDR3 DNA follows: TGTGCCAGCAGTCCTATGCGGCAGGTTGGGTCACCCCTCCACTTT. Translated: CASSPMRQVGSPLHF. Drawing the rest from reference TRBV2 and TRBJ1-6, the complete variable domain is EPEVTQTPSHQVTQMGQEVILRCVPISNHLYFYWYRQILGQKVEFLVSFYNNEISEKSEIFDDQFSVERPDGSNFTLKIRSTKLEDSAMYFCASSPMRQVGSPLHFGNGTRLTVT.